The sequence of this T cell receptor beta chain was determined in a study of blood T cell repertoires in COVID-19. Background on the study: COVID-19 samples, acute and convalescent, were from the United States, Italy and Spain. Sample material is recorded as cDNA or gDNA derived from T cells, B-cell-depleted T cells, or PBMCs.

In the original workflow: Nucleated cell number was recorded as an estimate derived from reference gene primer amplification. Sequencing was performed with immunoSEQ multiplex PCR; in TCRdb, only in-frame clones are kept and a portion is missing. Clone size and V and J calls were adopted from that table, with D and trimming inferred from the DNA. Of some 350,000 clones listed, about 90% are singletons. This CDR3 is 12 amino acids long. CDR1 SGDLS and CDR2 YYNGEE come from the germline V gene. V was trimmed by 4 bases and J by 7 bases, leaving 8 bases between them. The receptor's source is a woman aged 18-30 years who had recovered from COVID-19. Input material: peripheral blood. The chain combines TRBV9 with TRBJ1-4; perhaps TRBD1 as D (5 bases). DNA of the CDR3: TGTGCCAGCAGCACCGACAGTGAAAAACTGTTTTTT. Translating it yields CASSTDSEKLFF.